The entry below describes one T cell receptor beta chain. The antigen is not known. The sample belongs to a study of regulatory T cells in long-lasting Graves disease. Germline V lookup: CDR1 SGHRS, CDR2 YFSETQ. CDR3 size: 14 residues. Trimming cost V 0 bases and J 1 base, with 7 bases left between them. Study-wide findings and caveats: Newly diagnosed patients had higher TCR diversity than persistent Graves' patients did. Clonotypes that were public and shared totalled 2,741 in persistent patients versus 800 to 1,000 in new patients.

Described time point: persistent/refractory GD, antithyroid drugs over 5 years with positive TRAb. Following extraction of RNA from PBMCs, that RNA was used to make the TCR library. Investigators prepared the TCR beta libraries by applying iRepertoire HTBI primers and Arm-PCR of CDR3 regions. TCRdb reprocessed the multiplex PCR reads via MiXCR and lists one record per CDR3 protein. Of almost 350,000 distinct CDR3 sequences in the sample, 15% to 20% were seen once. The specimen was peripheral blood mononuclear cells (PBMCs), collected when the disease was refractory, from a patient treated with antithyroid drugs. The source is a female donor with Graves disease. The chain links TRBV5-1 to TRBJ1-1; no reliable D call. The CDR3 sequence: CASSLETENTEAFF. As DNA, the CDR3 is TGCGCCAGCAGCTTGGAGACCGAGAACACTGAAGCTTTCTTT.